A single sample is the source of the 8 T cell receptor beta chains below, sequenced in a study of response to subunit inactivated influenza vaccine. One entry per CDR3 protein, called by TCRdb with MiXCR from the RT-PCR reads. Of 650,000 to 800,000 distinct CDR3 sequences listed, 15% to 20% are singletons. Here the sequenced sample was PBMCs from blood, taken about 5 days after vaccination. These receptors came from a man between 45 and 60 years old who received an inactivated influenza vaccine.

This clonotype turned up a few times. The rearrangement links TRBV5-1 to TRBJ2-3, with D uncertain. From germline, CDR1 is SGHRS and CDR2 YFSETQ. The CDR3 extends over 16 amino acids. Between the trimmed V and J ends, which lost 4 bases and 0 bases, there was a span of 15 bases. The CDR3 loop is CASSPRIRASTDTQYF. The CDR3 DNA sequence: TGCGCCAGCAGCCCCCGGATACGGGCTAGCACAGATACGCAGTATTTT.

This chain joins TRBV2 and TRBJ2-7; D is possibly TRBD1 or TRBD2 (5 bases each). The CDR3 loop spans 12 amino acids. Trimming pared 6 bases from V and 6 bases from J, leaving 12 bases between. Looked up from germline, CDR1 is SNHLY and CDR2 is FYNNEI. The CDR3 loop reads CASSEMGTEQYF. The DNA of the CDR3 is TGTGCCAGCAGCGAAATGGGGACCGAGCAGTACTTC.

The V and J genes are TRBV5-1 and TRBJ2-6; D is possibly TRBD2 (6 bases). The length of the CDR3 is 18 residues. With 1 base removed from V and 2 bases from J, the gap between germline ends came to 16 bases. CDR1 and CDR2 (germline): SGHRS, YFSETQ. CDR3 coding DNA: TGCGCCAGCAGCTTGATTCCGGGACTGACCGCTGGGGCCAACGTCCTGACTTTC. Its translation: CASSLIPGLTAGANVLTF.

The CDR3 loop reads CASSYGGSREQYF. The CDR3 bases are TGTGCCAGCAGTTACGGTGGGAGTCGCGAGCAGTACTTC. The chain has TRBV6-2 or TRBV6-3 and TRBJ2-7, with D possibly matching TRBD2 (5 bases). Between the trimmed V and J ends, which lost 2 bases and 6 bases, there was a span of 11 bases. The CDR3 covers 13 residues. Germline V gene data show CDR1 as MNHEY and CDR2 as SVGEGT.

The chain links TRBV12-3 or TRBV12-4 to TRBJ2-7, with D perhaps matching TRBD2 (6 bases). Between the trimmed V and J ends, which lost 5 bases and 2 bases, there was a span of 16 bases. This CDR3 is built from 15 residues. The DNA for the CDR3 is TGTGCCAGCAGTCCCTTTAGGTCGGGAGCCTACGAGCAGTACTTC. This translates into CASSPFRSGAYEQYF.

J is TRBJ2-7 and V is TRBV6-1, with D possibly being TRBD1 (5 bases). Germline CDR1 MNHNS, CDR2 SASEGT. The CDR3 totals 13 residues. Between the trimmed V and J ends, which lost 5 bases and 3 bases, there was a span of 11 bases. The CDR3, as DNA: TGTGCCAGCAGTCCGACAGCCTACTACGAGCAGTACTTC. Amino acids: CASSPTAYYEQYF.

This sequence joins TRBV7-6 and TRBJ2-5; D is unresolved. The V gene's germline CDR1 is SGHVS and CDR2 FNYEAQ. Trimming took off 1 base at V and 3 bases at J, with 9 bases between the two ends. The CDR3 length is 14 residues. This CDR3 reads CASSLEASEETQYF. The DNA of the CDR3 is TGTGCCAGCAGCTTAGAGGCTAGTGAAGAGACCCAGTACTTC.

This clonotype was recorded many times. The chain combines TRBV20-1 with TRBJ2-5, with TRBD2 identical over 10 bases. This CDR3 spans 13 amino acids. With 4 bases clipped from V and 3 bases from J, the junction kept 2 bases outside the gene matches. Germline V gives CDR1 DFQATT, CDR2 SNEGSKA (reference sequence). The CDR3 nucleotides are TGCAGTGCTACGCTAGCGGGAGAAGAGACCCAGTACTTC. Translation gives CSATLAGEETQYF.